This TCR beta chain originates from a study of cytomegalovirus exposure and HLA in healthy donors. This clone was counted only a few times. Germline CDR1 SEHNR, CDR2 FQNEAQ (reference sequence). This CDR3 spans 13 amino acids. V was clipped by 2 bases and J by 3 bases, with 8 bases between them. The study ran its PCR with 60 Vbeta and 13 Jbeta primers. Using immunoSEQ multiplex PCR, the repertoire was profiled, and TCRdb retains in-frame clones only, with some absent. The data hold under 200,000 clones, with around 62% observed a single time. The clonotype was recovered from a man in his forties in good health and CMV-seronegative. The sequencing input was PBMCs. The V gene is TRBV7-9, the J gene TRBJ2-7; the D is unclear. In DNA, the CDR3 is TGTGCCAGCAGCTTATTTCCGGGCTACGAGCAGTACTTC. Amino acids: CASSLFPGYEQYF. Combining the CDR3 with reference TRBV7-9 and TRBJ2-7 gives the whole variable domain DTGVSQNPRHKITKRGQNVTFRCDPISEHNRLYWYRQTLGQGPEFLTYFQNEAQLEKSRLLSDRFSAERPKGSFSTLEIQRTEQGDSAMYLCASSLFPGYEQYFGPGTRLTVT.